This entry lists 28 T cell receptor beta chains sequenced from one sample in a study of graft-versus-host responses after intestinal transplantation. Repertoires were generated with immunoSEQ multiplex PCR, while TCRdb's copy carries only in-frame clones and drops some. The table lists about 100,000 clones, roughly 87% of them singletons. These receptors' targets are unknown. This sample comprised unstimulated CD4+ T cells sorted from spleen or lymph node cells, obtained before transplant. These receptors all come from a human donor who was the organ donor for an intestinal transplant.

The chain combines TRBV28 with TRBJ1-5; D is perhaps TRBD1 (5 bases). The V gene's germline CDR1 is MDHEN and CDR2 SYDVKM. The CDR3 is made up of 14 amino acids. Deletions cut 5 bases from V and 6 bases from J, with 14 bases between. The DNA for the CDR3 is TGTGCCAGCAGTCCCGCAGGGAACGGTCAGCCCCAGCATTTT. This encodes CASSPAGNGQPQHF.

With regard to this clone: The junction departs from the called germline gene at one end, perhaps through a read error. The chain recombines TRBV6-6 with TRBJ1-2; tentatively, D is TRBD1 (5 bases). Germline loops: CDR1 MNHNY, CDR2 SVGAGI (reference sequence). The CDR3 spans 12 residues. The CDR3 region is CASSYSGGGYTF. The CDR3 nucleotides are TGTGCCAGCAGCTACTCCGGGGGTGGCTACACCTTC.

The chain combines TRBV7-9 with TRBJ2-5; D remains ambiguous. The CDR3 totals 14 residues. Germline V CDR1 and CDR2: SEHNR, FQNEAQ (reference sequence). Trimming left V 0 bases short and J 3 bases short, with 8 bases between. The CDR3 here is CASSLAGWEETQYF. Written as DNA, the CDR3 is TGTGCCAGCAGCTTAGCAGGATGGGAAGAGACCCAGTACTTC.

The chain recombines TRBV4-1 with TRBJ2-3, with 10 positions matching TRBD2. Germline-derived CDR1 and CDR2 are MGHRA and YSYEKL. The ends lost 0 bases at V and 3 bases at J; junction bases unmatched: 6. The length of the CDR3 is 17 residues. The CDR3 loop is CASSQDRKAGGTDTQYF. In nucleotides, the CDR3 is TGCGCCAGCAGCCAAGATCGGAAAGCGGGGGGGACAGATACGCAGTATTTT.

This CDR3 reads CASSRAGGNQPQHF. The CDR3 DNA follows: TGTGCCAGCTCGAGGGCCGGGGGCAATCAGCCCCAGCATTTT. This sequence joins TRBV18 and TRBJ1-5, with D hard to call. Germline loops: CDR1 KGHSH, CDR2 LQKENI. Trimming pared 6 bases from V and 2 bases from J, leaving 11 bases between. The CDR3 consists of 14 residues.

The J gene is TRBJ1-2, the V gene TRBV27; TRBD1 is a possible D gene (6 bases). The CDR3 sequence is 13 residues long. The germline V gene encodes CDR1 MNHEY and CDR2 SMNVEV (reference sequence). V was shortened by 2 bases and J by 5 bases, with 9 bases between the two germline ends. The chain's CDR3 is CASSLTGRYGYTF. The CDR3 nucleotides are TGTGCCAGCAGTTTAACAGGGCGTTATGGCTACACCTTC.

V usage is TRBV4-2 and J usage is TRBJ1-4; D uncertain. This CDR3 has 14 residues. In germline, CDR1 is LGHNA, CDR2 YNFKEQ. The V and J ends lost 0 bases and 4 bases respectively, with 6 bases between them. CDR3: CASSQERFNEKLFF. CDR3 DNA: TGTGCCAGCAGCCAAGAACGGTTTAATGAAAAACTGTTTTTT.

Only a few counts were recorded for this clone. The chain has TRBV5-5 and TRBJ1-6; 8 nucleotides match TRBD1. The CDR3 sequence is 15 residues long. Germline CDR1 SGHKS, CDR2 YYEKEE (reference sequence). V dropped 0 bases and J dropped 7; count of bases not matched to a gene: 3. The CDR3 loop reads CASSLAGQENSPLHF. CDR3 nucleotides: TGTGCCAGCAGCTTGGCGGGACAGGAAAATTCACCCCTCCACTTT.

The gene calls are TRBV5-1 and TRBJ2-6; TRBD1 aligns across 8 bases. V shed 5 bases, J shed 1 base, and the junction held 8 bases outside the gene matches. The CDR3 consists of 17 residues. Per germline, CDR1 SGHRS and CDR2 YFSETQ. The CDR3 sequence is CASRGQVGLSGANVLTF. As DNA, the CDR3 is TGCGCCAGCAGGGGACAGGTAGGCCTATCTGGGGCCAACGTCCTGACTTTC.

CDR3 in DNA: TGCGCCAGCAGCCAAGGGGGATTCACAGATACGCAGTATTTT. Residues: CASSQGGFTDTQYF. The genes are TRBV5-1 and TRBJ2-3, with TRBD1 as a possible D gene (6 bases). The CDR3 spans 14 residues. Germline CDR1 SGHRS, CDR2 YFSETQ. Trimming removed 4 bases at V and 2 bases at J, with 11 bases between.

This chain links TRBV13 with TRBJ2-7, with a weak D call TRBD1 (5 bases). From germline, CDR1 is PRHDT and CDR2 FYEKMQ (reference sequence). There are 15 residues in the CDR3. Trimming cost V 4 bases and J 3 bases, with 16 bases left between them. CDR3 coding DNA: TGTGCCAGCAGCTCCACAGCTTCAGGGTTCTACGAGCAGTACTTC. It codes for CASSSTASGFYEQYF. The variable domain in full, with the rest retrieved from reference TRBV13 and TRBJ2-7, is AAGVIQSPRHLIKEKRETATLKCYPIPRHDTVYWYQQGPGQDPQFLISFYEKMQSDKGSIPDRFSAQQFSDYHSELNMSSLELGDSALYFCASSSTASGFYEQYFGPGTRLTVT.

V and J are TRBV5-1 and TRBJ2-5; no clear D gene. This CDR3 has 15 residues. Germline lookup yields CDR1 SGHRS and CDR2 YFSETQ. The V end was cut by 4 bases, the J end by 1 base, with 14 bases between. The CDR3 nucleotides are TGCGCCAGCAGCGAGGAAGGACGGTTCCAAGAGACCCAGTACTTC. This translates into CASSEEGRFQETQYF.

This chain joins TRBV5-1 and TRBJ2-7; D is perhaps TRBD1 (5 bases). Trimming shortened V by 4 bases and J by 6 bases, and 17 bases separated the two germline ends. Per the germline V gene, CDR1 is SGHRS and CDR2 is YFSETQ. CDR3 length: 14 amino acids. The DNA of the CDR3 is TGCGCCAGCAGCGGTTCAGGGATATGGGTCGAGCAGTACTTC. Translation gives CASSGSGIWVEQYF.

The chain has TRBV2 and TRBJ1-2; TRBD1 matches 8 bases. Germline assignment: CDR1 SNHLY and CDR2 FYNNEI. The CDR3 extends over 13 amino acids. J was trimmed by 8 bases and V by 6 bases; bases with no gene match: 8. This CDR3 is CASRGSGGLGYTF. CDR3 bases: TGTGCCAGCAGAGGGTCAGGGGGCCTGGGCTACACCTTC. The full variable domain, rest sourced from reference TRBV2 and TRBJ1-2, is EPEVTQTPSHQVTQMGQEVILRCVPISNHLYFYWYRQILGQKVEFLVSFYNNEISEKSEIFDDQFSVERPDGSNFTLKIRSTKLEDSAMYFCASRGSGGLGYTFGSGTRLTVV.

This clone has just a few counts. V is TRBV7-9 and J is TRBJ2-3; D possibly matches TRBD1 or TRBD2 (5 bases each). The CDR3 is 14 residues long. From germline, CDR1 is SEHNR and CDR2 FQNEAQ (reference sequence). V lost 0 bases, J lost 1 base, and 5 bases lay in between. CDR3 loop: CASSLAGGTDTQYF. The CDR3 region has the DNA TGTGCCAGCAGCTTAGCGGGGGGCACAGATACGCAGTATTTT. Supplemented by reference TRBV7-9 and TRBJ2-3, the full variable domain reads DTGVSQNPRHKITKRGQNVTFRCDPISEHNRLYWYRQTLGQGPEFLTYFQNEAQLEKSRLLSDRFSAERPKGSFSTLEIQRTEQGDSAMYLCASSLAGGTDTQYFGPGTRLTVL.

The gene calls are TRBV7-9 and TRBJ2-5; 14 bases fit TRBD2. V trimming: 10 bases; J trimming: 5 bases; junction bases outside the gene matches: 6. Germline V gene lookup returns CDR1 SEHNR and CDR2 FQNEAQ (reference sequence). The CDR3 runs 14 residues. CDR3 DNA: TGTGCCACACGACTAGCGGGGGGGTCGGAGACCCAGTACTTC. This encodes CATRLAGGSETQYF.

This sequence joins TRBV4-1 and TRBJ2-7; 7 positions match TRBD2. Germline CDR1 and CDR2: MGHRA and YSYEKL. This CDR3 comprises 16 residues. V lost 1 base to trimming and J lost 0 bases; unmatched junction nucleotides: 6. As DNA, the CDR3 is TGCGCCAGCAGCCAAGGAGCGGGGCGGAGCTCCTACGAGCAGTACTTC. It is translated as CASSQGAGRSSYEQYF.

This clone is a singleton in its sample. The chain links TRBV7-2 to TRBJ2-3; D not resolved. This CDR3 has 13 amino acids. Germline V lookup: CDR1 SGHTA, CDR2 FQGNSA. The ends were cut back, 3 bases at V and 6 bases at J, with 10 bases in the middle. In DNA, the CDR3 is TGTGCCAGCAGCTTTAGTTGGGTCGATACGCAGTATTTT. Translating gives CASSFSWVDTQYF.

The chain has TRBV5-4 and TRBJ2-7, with 8 bases identical to TRBD1. The CDR3 runs to 15 residues. The V gene's germline CDR1 is SGHNT and CDR2 YYREEE (reference sequence). The trim removed 0 bases at V and 2 bases at J, leaving 4 bases unmatched. DNA of the CDR3: TGTGCCAGCAGCTTGGCTCCGGGACAGGCCTACGAGCAGTACTTC. Translating gives CASSLAPGQAYEQYF.

This clone is a singleton in its sample. The chain employs TRBV30 and TRBJ1-1; TRBD1 aligns across 12 bases. CDR1 is GTSNPN and CDR2 is SVGIG in the germline V gene (reference sequence). This CDR3 is built from 13 residues. V dropped 8 bases and J dropped 2; count of bases not matched to a gene: 3. The CDR3 DNA is TGTGCCCGGGGGACAGGGGGCAACACTGAAGCTTTCTTT. It encodes CARGTGGNTEAFF.

The J gene is TRBJ2-7, the V gene TRBV18; D ambiguous. The CDR3 sequence is 13 residues long. V gave up 4 bases and J gave up 4 bases, with 11 bases separating them. The germline V gene has CDR1 KGHSH and CDR2 LQKENI. CDR3 loop: CASSRGGSYEQYF. CDR3 bases: TGTGCCAGCTCACGAGGTGGTTCGTACGAGCAGTACTTC.

The V and J genes are TRBV2 and TRBJ2-3; no clear D. Trimming pared 1 base from V and 0 bases from J, leaving 5 bases between. The CDR3 consists of 14 residues. Germline values: CDR1 SNHLY, CDR2 FYNNEI. The CDR3 is CASSEGLSTDTQYF. The CDR3 region has the DNA TGTGCCAGCAGTGAAGGACTTAGCACAGATACGCAGTATTTT.

V is TRBV5-1 and J is TRBJ2-5, with a weak D call TRBD1 (6 bases). The V end was cut by 5 bases, the J end by 5 bases, with 16 bases between. The CDR3 runs 14 residues. The V gene's germline CDR1 is SGHRS and CDR2 YFSETQ. This CDR3 reads CASREMGARETQYF. The CDR3 DNA sequence: TGCGCCAGCAGAGAAATGGGGGCTAGGGAGACCCAGTACTTC.

The rearrangement joins TRBV18 to TRBJ2-7; 9 nucleotides match TRBD2. Germline V CDR1 and CDR2: KGHSH, LQKENI. This CDR3 comprises 13 residues. The trim removed 5 bases at V and 7 bases at J, leaving 6 bases unmatched. CDR3 coding DNA: TGTGCCAGCTCATCGGGACTAGCAGATGAGCAGTACTTC. Translation: CASSSGLADEQYF.

The genes are TRBV5-4 and TRBJ2-6; D gene uncertain. V lost 3 bases and J 2 bases, leaving 0 bases between the germline ends. Germline CDR1 SGHNT, CDR2 YYREEE (reference sequence). This CDR3 contains 12 residues. The CDR3: CASSSGANVLTF. The DNA for the CDR3 is TGTGCCAGCAGCTCTGGGGCCAACGTCCTGACTTTC.

The chain is built from TRBV7-2 and TRBJ2-1; 7 bases match TRBD2. The CDR3 runs to 16 residues. The V and J ends lost 5 bases and 5 bases, in that order; junction bases with no gene match: 12. In germline, CDR1 is SGHTA, CDR2 FQGNSA. CDR3 nucleotide sequence: TGTGCCAGCAGCCAAGGGCGGGGCCGGGGGGACAATGAGCAGTTCTTC. As protein: CASSQGRGRGDNEQFF.

This clone has just one count. J is TRBJ1-6 and V is TRBV27; 8 bases agree with TRBD1. Germline CDR1 and CDR2: MNHEY and SMNVEV (reference sequence). CDR3 size: 16 residues. V dropped 6 bases and J dropped 9; count of bases not matched to a gene: 13. This CDR3 is CASSRRQGTIGSPLHF. The CDR3 nucleotides read TGTGCCAGCAGCCGTAGACAGGGGACCATCGGTTCACCCCTCCACTTT.

This chain connects TRBV2 to TRBJ1-2; 12 bases map to TRBD1. Germline assignment: CDR1 SNHLY and CDR2 FYNNEI. CDR3 size: 14 residues. V lost 4 bases and J lost 4; bases outside the gene matches: 1. The CDR3 bases are TGTGCCAGCAGTGCGGGACAGGGGGCCTATGGCTACACCTTC. Its protein product is CASSAGQGAYGYTF.